This T cell receptor beta chain was captured in a study of cytomegalovirus exposure and HLA in healthy donors. Study observations and caveats: When a later analysis compared HLA-associated TCR beta chains with equally common others, the HLA-associated chains turned out to be more clonally expanded and to have lower generation probabilities. TRBV6-2, TRBV6-3 and other indistinguishable V segments were excluded. Most TCR sequences were seen very rarely across donors, but some public TCRs occurred in many.

This clone turned up a few times. The antigen is not known. The PCR contained 60 Vbeta and 13 Jbeta primers. Sequencing was performed with immunoSEQ multiplex PCR; in TCRdb, only in-frame clones are kept and a portion is missing. The sample lists about 190,000 clones, about 80% occurring once. In germline, CDR1 is SGHTA, CDR2 FQGNSA. The CDR3 length is 13 residues. The V end was cut by 3 bases, the J end by 2 bases, with 8 bases between. The chain has TRBV7-2 and TRBJ2-7; D is unresolved. Sequenced: PBMCs. The sequence was collected from a woman in her twenties or thirties in good health and CMV-seronegative. This CDR3 is CASSLTGPYEQYF. The CDR3 DNA is TGTGCCAGCAGCTTGACTGGCCCCTACGAGCAGTACTTC.